One and the same sample provided the 13 T cell receptor beta chains below, sequenced in a study of blood T cell repertoires in COVID-19. Only in-frame clones appear in the TCRdb table, and some are missing; sequencing was by immunoSEQ multiplex PCR. In the table there are over 85,000 clones, about 90% of which are singletons. Sequenced: peripheral blood. The receptors here all came from a human donor in a cohort sampled during active COVID-19.

The chain carries TRBV7-6 and TRBJ2-3, with 7 bases matching TRBD2. The V gene's germline CDR1 is SGHVS and CDR2 FNYEAQ. The CDR3 covers 16 residues. V was clipped by 4 bases and J by 4 bases; unmatched bases: 11. CDR3 nucleotide sequence: TGTGCCAGCAGCTACCCTTCCGGGAGGAGGGCAGATACGCAGTATTTT. Its translation is CASSYPSGRRADTQYF.

J is TRBJ2-3 and V is TRBV5-6; D may be TRBD1 (6 bases). V shed 4 bases and J shed 3 bases, with 18 bases lying between them. CDR3 size: 16 residues. Germline V lookup: CDR1 SGHDT, CDR2 YYEEEE. CDR3 in amino acids: CASSGTSGWGTDTQYF. The CDR3 DNA reads as TGTGCCAGCAGCGGGACATCGGGTTGGGGGACAGATACGCAGTATTTT.

This sequence joins TRBV28 and TRBJ2-7; TRBD1 agrees at 7 bases. CDR1 and CDR2 from the germline V gene are MDHEN and SYDVKM. The CDR3 sequence is 15 residues long. V lost 2 bases and J lost 4; bases outside the gene matches: 8. The CDR3 is CASSLGLQGFYEQYF. Written as DNA, the CDR3 is TGTGCCAGCAGTTTAGGCTTACAGGGGTTTTACGAGCAGTACTTC.

This sequence joins TRBV5-1 and TRBJ2-7; 7 bases are a match to TRBD1. With V trimmed by 1 base and J by 1 base, 2 bases remained unmatched. Germline assignment: CDR1 SGHRS and CDR2 YFSETQ. The CDR3 has 14 residues. CDR3 DNA sequence: TGCGCCAGCAGCTTGCCGACAGGGTCCTACGAGCAGTACTTC. As protein: CASSLPTGSYEQYF.

A single count supports this clone. The rearrangement joins TRBV27 to TRBJ2-7; 7 bases align to TRBD2. Germline V gives CDR1 MNHEY, CDR2 SMNVEV (reference sequence). The CDR3 runs to 15 residues. J was trimmed by 6 bases and V by 2 bases; bases with no gene match: 10. The CDR3 DNA reads as TGTGCCAGCAGTTTAACCGGGACTACGCCCTCCGAGCAGTACTTC. It is translated as CASSLTGTTPSEQYF.

This clone was seen once. The chain is built from TRBV11-3 and TRBJ2-2; D remains unclear. CDR1 and CDR2 from the germline V gene are SGHNT and YENEEA. The V end lost 1 base, the J end lost 5 bases, and 5 bases lay between the germline ends. CDR3 size: 13 residues. In DNA form, the CDR3 reads TGTGCCAGCAGCTTAGGTATAACCGGGGAGCTGTTTTTT. The encoded protein is CASSLGITGELFF.

The chain combines TRBV5-6 with TRBJ2-2, with 9 positions matching TRBD1. Trimming cost V 4 bases and J 4 bases; bases outside gene matches: 5. CDR1 is SGHDT, CDR2 YYEEEE, per germline. The CDR3 loop spans 15 amino acids. The CDR3 coding sequence is TGTGCCAGCAGCCGGGACAGGGTCGCCACCGGGGAGCTGTTTTTT. This translates into CASSRDRVATGELFF.

The rearrangement joins TRBV12-5 to TRBJ2-5; 12 positions match TRBD1. CDR3 length: 15 residues. Germline lookup yields CDR1 LGHNT and CDR2 FRNRAP. V trimming: 3 bases; J trimming: 5 bases; junction bases outside the gene matches: 4. CDR3: CASGLGTGGAETQYF. The CDR3 coding sequence is TGTGCTAGTGGTTTAGGGACAGGGGGCGCGGAGACCCAGTACTTC.

This clone was detected only once. Here the CDR3 DNA reads TGTGCCAGCAGCCAAGAGAGGTTAGCGGGAGGCCTGAACACCGGGGAGCTGTTTTTT. This sequence encodes CASSQERLAGGLNTGELFF. This chain links TRBV4-2 with TRBJ2-2; 10 bases match TRBD2. Germline CDR1 LGHNA, CDR2 YNFKEQ. The CDR3 is made up of 19 amino acids. Germline trimming cut 0 bases from V and 1 base from J; bases unmatched to any gene: 8.

The table lists this clone with a count of one. The V call is TRBV12-3 or TRBV12-4, the J call TRBJ1-6; D remains ambiguous. The V and J ends lost 6 bases and 10 bases respectively, with 13 bases between them. The CDR3 has 13 amino acids. CDR3 sequence: CASSPGFQSPLHF. CDR3 sequence (DNA): TGTGCCAGCAGCCCAGGTTTTCAGTCACCCCTCCACTTT.

The CDR3 sequence: CASSIIPGQAYNSPLHF. CDR3 bases: TGTGCCAGCAGTATAATACCCGGACAGGCCTATAATTCACCCCTCCACTTT. The V call is TRBV27, the J call TRBJ1-6; the match to TRBD1 covers 7 bases. V was pared by 5 bases and J by 2 bases, with 9 bases of the junction left unmatched. Germline CDR1 MNHEY, CDR2 SMNVEV (reference sequence). CDR3 length: 17 amino acids.

The chain combines TRBV5-1 with TRBJ2-5; perhaps TRBD1 as D (6 bases). Germline values: CDR1 SGHRS, CDR2 YFSETQ. This CDR3 is 15 amino acids long. Trimming took off 2 bases at V and 1 base at J, with 12 bases between the two ends. The CDR3 bases are TGCGCCAGCAGCTTCAGGGGTTTAGTCCAAGAGACCCAGTACTTC. Protein sequence: CASSFRGLVQETQYF.

The gene calls are TRBV2 and TRBJ1-2; weak D call: TRBD1 (5 bases). Germline V gives CDR1 SNHLY, CDR2 FYNNEI. The CDR3 runs to 13 residues. V lost 1 base and J 5 bases, leaving 8 bases between the germline ends. The CDR3 DNA is TGTGCCAGCAGTGAAGGGCAGGGTTATGGCTACACCTTC. Its translation: CASSEGQGYGYTF.